There are a few counts of the clone carrying this T cell receptor beta chain. Its target is not known. This entry belongs to a study of response to subunit inactivated influenza vaccine. Whole-study findings and limits: New T cells are recruited in small numbers by each seasonal influenza vaccination, according to the authors' suggestion.

MiXCR, run by TCRdb on the RT-PCR reads, gives a single entry per CDR3 protein. The sample has 550,000 to 650,000 distinct CDR3 sequences, about 11% seen once; the top ten hold roughly 10%. The source is a man aged 45 to 65 who received an inactivated influenza vaccine. The sequenced sample was PBMCs from blood, obtained on the day of vaccination.

This chain's CDR3 is CASSTDRGVFDGYTF. CDR3 coding DNA: TGTGCCAGCAGCACTGACAGGGGAGTGTTCGATGGCTACACCTTC. This rearrangement joins TRBV9 to TRBJ1-2; 8 bases are shared with TRBD1. The CDR3 sequence is 15 residues long. CDR1 and CDR2 (germline): SGDLS, YYNGEE. The junction had 11 bases not matched to a gene; V was cut back by 4 bases and J by 6 bases.